The TCR beta chain under discussion was sequenced for a study of neurological immune-mediated disorders. Overall study results and limits: Healthy controls had more TCR clonal expansion than multiple sclerosis, which showed the least, whereas HTLV-1-associated myelopathy showed the most.

From germline, CDR1 is LNHDA and CDR2 SQIVND (reference sequence). Trimming cost V 8 bases and J 5 bases, with 12 bases left between them. There are 12 residues in the CDR3. The cDNA was generated by 5'RACE with 10-nucleotide random UMIs. MiXCR, run by TCRdb on the 5' RACE reads, gives a single entry per CDR3 protein. The sample holds over 60,000 distinct CDR3 sequences, roughly 4.9% seen once. In its sample, this clonotype is medium-sized (0.01 to 0.1%). The antigen remains unidentified. Sequenced input: PBMCs. This chain links TRBV19 with TRBJ2-5; D is perhaps TRBD1 (6 bases). The clonotype was recovered from a woman aged 70-85 years with multiple sclerosis. CDR3 nucleotides: TGTGCCAGTCGACAGGTCGGTGAGACCCAGTACTTC. This codes for CASRQVGETQYF.